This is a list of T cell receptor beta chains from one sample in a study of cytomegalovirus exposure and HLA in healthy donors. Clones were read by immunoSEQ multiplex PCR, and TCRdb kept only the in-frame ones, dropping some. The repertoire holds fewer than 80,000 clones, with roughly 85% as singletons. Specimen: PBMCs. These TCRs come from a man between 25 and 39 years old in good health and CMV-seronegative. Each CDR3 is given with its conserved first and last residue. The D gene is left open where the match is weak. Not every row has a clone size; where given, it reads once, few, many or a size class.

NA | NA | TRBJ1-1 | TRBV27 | CASGPLAGPKAFF | TGTGCCAGCGGGCCCTTGGCAGGGCCAAAAGCTTTCTTT
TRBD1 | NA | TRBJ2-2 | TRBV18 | CASSLGQSNTGELFF | TGTGCCAGCTCACTGGGACAGTCGAACACCGGGGAGCTGTTTTTT
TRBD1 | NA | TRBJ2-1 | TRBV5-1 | CASSLWGQGSYNEQFF | TGCGCCAGCAGCTTATGGGGACAGGGATCCTACAATGAGCAGTTCTTC
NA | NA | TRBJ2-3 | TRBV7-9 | CASSTSWTFTDTQYF | TGTGCCAGCAGCACCAGCTGGACTTTCACAGATACGCAGTATTTT
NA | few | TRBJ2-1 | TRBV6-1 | CASSLLVYNEQFF | TGTGCCAGCTCTTTACTAGTGTATAATGAGCAGTTCTTC
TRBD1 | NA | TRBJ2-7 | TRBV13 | CASSRSPTGGSYEQYF | TGTGCCAGCAGCCGAAGTCCGACAGGGGGCTCCTACGAGCAGTACTTC
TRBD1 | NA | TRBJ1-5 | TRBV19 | CASSIWQGVSNQPQHF | TGTGCCAGTAGTATATGGCAGGGGGTGAGCAATCAGCCCCAGCATTTT
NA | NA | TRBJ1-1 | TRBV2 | CASREQGVAFF | TGTGCCAGCAGGGAACAGGGTGTCGCTTTCTTT
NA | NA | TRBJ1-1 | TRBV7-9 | CASRSPFELDTEAFF | TGTGCCAGCAGGTCCCCTTTCGAGCTAGACACTGAAGCTTTCTTT
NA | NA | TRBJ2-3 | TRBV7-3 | CASSPWTGTDTQYF | TGTGCCAGCAGCCCCTGGACTGGCACAGATACGCAGTATTTT
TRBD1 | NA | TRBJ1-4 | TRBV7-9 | CASSLASGTGGEKLFF | TGTGCCAGCAGCTTAGCCTCCGGGACAGGGGGTGAAAAACTGTTTTTT
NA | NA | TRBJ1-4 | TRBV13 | CASSLGTGGTNEKLFF | TGTGCCAGCAGCTTAGGGACGGGGGGAACTAATGAAAAACTGTTTTTT
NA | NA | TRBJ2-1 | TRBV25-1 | CASSATRIEQFF | TGTGCCAGCAGTGCCACTAGAATAGAGCAGTTCTTC
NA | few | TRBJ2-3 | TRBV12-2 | CASRPGLAAFTDTQYF | TGTGCAAGTCGCCCGGGACTAGCGGCTTTCACAGATACGCAGTATTTT
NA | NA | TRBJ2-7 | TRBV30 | CAWSVSKSAYEQYF | TGTGCCTGGAGTGTTAGCAAGTCGGCTTACGAGCAGTACTTC
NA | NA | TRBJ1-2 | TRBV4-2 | CASSQEGGAYGYTF | TGTGCCAGCAGCCAAGAGGGGGGTGCTTACGGCTACACCTTC
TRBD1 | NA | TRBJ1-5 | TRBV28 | CASSPDRGRRNQPQHF | TGTGCCAGCAGCCCTGACAGGGGGCGTAGGAATCAGCCCCAGCATTTT
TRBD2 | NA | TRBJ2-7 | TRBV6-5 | CASSSPGGSLYEQYF | TGTGCCAGCAGTTCCCCCGGGGGGAGCCTCTACGAGCAGTACTTC
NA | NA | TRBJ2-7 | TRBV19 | CASSNSRAYEQYF | TGTGCCAGTAGTAATAGCAGGGCCTACGAGCAGTACTTC
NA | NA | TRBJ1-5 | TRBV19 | CASSRIGIGQPQHF | TGTGCCAGTAGCCGCATCGGGATTGGTCAGCCCCAGCATTTT
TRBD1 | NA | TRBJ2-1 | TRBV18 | CASSPPEGQGRYEQFF | TGTGCCAGCTCACCACCAGAGGGACAGGGAAGGTATGAGCAGTTCTTC
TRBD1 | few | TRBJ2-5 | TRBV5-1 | CASSPTGEETQYF | TGCGCCAGCAGCCCTACAGGGGAAGAGACCCAGTACTTC
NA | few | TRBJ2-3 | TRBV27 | CASSTIGLPPYF | TGTGCCAGCAGCACCATTGGTCTACCCCCGTATTTT
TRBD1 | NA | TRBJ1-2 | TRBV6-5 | CASSYSSGTGTGGYTF | TGTGCCAGCAGTTACTCATCCGGGACAGGGACGGGTGGCTACACCTTC